Below are 3 T cell receptor beta chains sequenced from a single sample in a study of cytomegalovirus exposure and HLA in healthy donors. The PCR was carried out with 60 Vbeta primers and 13 Jbeta primers. Sequencing used immunoSEQ multiplex PCR; TCRdb keeps in-frame clones, though not all of them. Of about 190,000 clones listed, about four fifths were seen once; the top ten hold approximately 4.8%. Sequencing input: PBMCs. Receptors originate from a man aged 25-45 years in good health and CMV-seropositive.

The CDR3 DNA reads TGTGCCAGCAGCTTAGAGGGATGGGGCGGGAGTCGGTACGAGCAGTACTTC. This codes for CASSLEGWGGSRYEQYF. This rearrangement joins TRBV7-2 to TRBJ2-7; 7 nucleotides line up with TRBD2. This CDR3 contains 17 residues. Per germline, CDR1 SGHTA and CDR2 FQGNSA. With V trimmed by 1 base and J by 4 bases, 13 bases remained unmatched.

The chain couples TRBV7-3 to TRBJ1-2; the D gene is possibly TRBD1 (6 bases). With 5 bases removed from V and 8 bases from J, the gap between germline ends came to 15 bases. Germline assignment: CDR1 SGHTA and CDR2 FQGTGA. This CDR3 contains 13 residues. In nucleotides, the CDR3 is TGTGCCAGCAGCGCACAGGGATTAGGAGGCTACACCTTC. It encodes CASSAQGLGGYTF.

The rearrangement links TRBV5-1 to TRBJ2-3, with D possibly matching TRBD1 (5 bases). This CDR3 region has 15 residues. Germline CDR1 and CDR2: SGHRS and YFSETQ. V lost 4 bases to trimming and J lost 4 bases, with 16 bases between them. CDR3 region: CASSQGGEVADTQYF. In DNA, the CDR3 is TGCGCCAGCAGCCAGGGCGGCGAGGTGGCAGATACGCAGTATTTT.